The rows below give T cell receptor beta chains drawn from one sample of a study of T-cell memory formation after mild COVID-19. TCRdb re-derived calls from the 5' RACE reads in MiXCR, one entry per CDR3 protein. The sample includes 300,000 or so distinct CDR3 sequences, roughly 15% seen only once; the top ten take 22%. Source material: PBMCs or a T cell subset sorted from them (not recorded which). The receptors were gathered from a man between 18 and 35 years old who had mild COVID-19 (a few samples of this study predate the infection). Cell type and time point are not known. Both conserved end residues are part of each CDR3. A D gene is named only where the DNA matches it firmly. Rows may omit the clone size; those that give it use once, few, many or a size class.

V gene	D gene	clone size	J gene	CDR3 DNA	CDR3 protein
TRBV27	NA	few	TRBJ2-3	TGTGCCAGCAGTTTTGAGGATACGCAGTATTTT	CASSFEDTQYF
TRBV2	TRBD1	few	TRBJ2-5	TGTGCCAGCAGTGTAGGGGACAGGAGGACCCAGTACTTC	CASSVGDRRTQYF
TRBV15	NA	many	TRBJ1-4	TGTGCCACCAGCAGATGGGGGTCGGCTAATGAAAAACTGTTTTTT	CATSRWGSANEKLFF
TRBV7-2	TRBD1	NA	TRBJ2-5	TGTGCCAGCAGCTTATCTCCGGGACAGCCAACGACCCAGTACTTC	CASSLSPGQPTTQYF
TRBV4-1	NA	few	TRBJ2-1	TGCGCCAGCAGCCAAGGGGGCTCTGGGAGCGGGCAGTTCTTC	CASSQGGSGSGQFF
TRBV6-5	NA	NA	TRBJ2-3	TGTGCCAGCAGCCCCCTATTGAACAGAGATACGCAGTATTTT	CASSPLLNRDTQYF
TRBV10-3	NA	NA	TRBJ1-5	TGTGCCACCCAGGTCTCCCGGGCGAGCAATCAGCCCCAGCATTTT	CATQVSRASNQPQHF
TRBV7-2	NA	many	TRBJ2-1	TGTGCCAGCAGCTTAAACCCCCCGAATGAGCAGTTCTTC	CASSLNPPNEQFF
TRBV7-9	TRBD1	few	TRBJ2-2	TGTGCCAGCAGCCCAGACAGGGTTGGGACCGGGGAGCTGTTTTTT	CASSPDRVGTGELFF
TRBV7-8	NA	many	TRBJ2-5	TGTGCCAGCAGCTTGAGCACAGAGACCCAGTACTTC	CASSLSTETQYF
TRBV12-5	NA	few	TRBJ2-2	TGTGCTAGTGGTTTGGTAGTTCAGAACACCGGGGAGCTGTTTTTT	CASGLVVQNTGELFF
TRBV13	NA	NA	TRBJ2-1	TGTGCCAGCATTGGACTGCGCAATGAGCAGTTCTTC	CASIGLRNEQFF
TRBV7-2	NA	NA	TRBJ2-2	TGTGCCAGCAGCTTAGTCCCTGCAGGGACCGGGGAGCTGTTTTTT	CASSLVPAGTGELFF
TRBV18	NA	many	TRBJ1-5	TGTGCCAGCTCACAACGGGGGGCAGTTCGTCAGCCCCAGCATTTT	CASSQRGAVRQPQHF
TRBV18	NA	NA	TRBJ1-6	TGTGCCAGCTCCCAAACTGGCGAGACGGGAAGGCATAATTCACCCCTCCACTTT	CASSQTGETGRHNSPLHF
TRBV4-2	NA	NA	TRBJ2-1	TGTGCCAGCAGCCAACCTCCCCTCGACAGTGAGCAGTTCTTC	CASSQPPLDSEQFF
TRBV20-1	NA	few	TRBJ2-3	TGCAGTGCAGAACCCCGGGCAGACAGCACAGATACGCAGTATTTT	CSAEPRADSTDTQYF
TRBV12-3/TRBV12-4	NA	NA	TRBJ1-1	TGTGCCAGCAGGTTCGCGGGGTTTGGCACTGAAGCTTTCTTT	CASRFAGFGTEAFF
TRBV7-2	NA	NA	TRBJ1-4	TGTGCCAGCAGCTTAGGCCGGGCCGAAAAACTGTTTTTT	CASSLGRAEKLFF
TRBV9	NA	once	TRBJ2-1	TGTGCCAGCAGCCCCACAATGAGCTCCTACAATGAGCAGTTCTTC	CASSPTMSSYNEQFF
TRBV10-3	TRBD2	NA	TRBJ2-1	TGTGCCATCAGCACCGGACTAGCGGGGAACAATGAGCAGTTCTTC	CAISTGLAGNNEQFF
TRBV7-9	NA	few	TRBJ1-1	TGTGCCAGCACCTTCCTGGGGGGGGAAGCTTTCTTT	CASTFLGGEAFF
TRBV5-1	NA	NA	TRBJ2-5	TGCGCCAGCACCCCCGGGGCAGCGGAGACCCAGTACTTC	CASTPGAAETQYF
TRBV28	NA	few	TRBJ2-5	TGTGCCAGCAGTTTATTGACCCCGGCGGAGACCCAGTACTTC	CASSLLTPAETQYF
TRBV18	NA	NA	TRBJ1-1	TGTGCCAGCTCATCCTGGACAGAGCGCACTGAAGCTTTCTTT	CASSSWTERTEAFF
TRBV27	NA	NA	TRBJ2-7	TGTGCCAGCAGTTTATCCGCCGGGTTCGCTTTTCGGCAGTACTTC	CASSLSAGFAFRQYF
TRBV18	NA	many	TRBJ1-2	TGTGCCAGCTCACCGTCGAAGGTCGGCTACACCTTC	CASSPSKVGYTF
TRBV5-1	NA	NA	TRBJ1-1	TGCGCCAGCAGCCCGGCGGCGGGGGTCATGAACACTGAAGCTTTCTTT	CASSPAAGVMNTEAFF
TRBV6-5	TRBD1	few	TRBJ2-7	TGTGCCAGCAGTTTGCTCGGGGACAGCTACGAGTGGCAGTACTTC	CASSLLGDSYEWQYF
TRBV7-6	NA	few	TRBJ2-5	TGTGCCAGCAGCTTATTAAACCAAGAGACCCAGTACTTC	CASSLLNQETQYF
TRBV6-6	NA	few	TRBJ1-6	TGTGCCAGCAGCAGACAAGCGTCTGGGGCGTATTCACCCCTCCACTTT	CASSRQASGAYSPLHF
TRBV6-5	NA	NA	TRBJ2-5	TGTGCCAGCAGACGGGACACCCTAGAGACCCAGTACTTC	CASRRDTLETQYF
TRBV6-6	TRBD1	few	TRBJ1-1	TGTGCCAGCAGTTACTCGATCTCGGACAGGGGGAACACTGAAGCTTTCTTT	CASSYSISDRGNTEAFF
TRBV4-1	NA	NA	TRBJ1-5	TGCGCCAGCAGCCTCAGGGTTGGGGATCAGCCCCAGCATTTT	CASSLRVGDQPQHF
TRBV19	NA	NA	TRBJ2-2	TGTGCCAGTACCCTCGACCTGGGGCCCGGGGAGCTGTTTTTT	CASTLDLGPGELFF
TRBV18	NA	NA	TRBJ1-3	TGTGCCAGCTCACCAAGCGGGGGGCGAGGAAACACCATATATTTT	CASSPSGGRGNTIYF
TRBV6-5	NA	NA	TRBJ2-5	TGTGCCAGCAGCTACCTCGGGGCTACCCAGTACTTC	CASSYLGATQYF
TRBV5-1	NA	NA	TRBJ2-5	TGCGCCAGCATCGACCCTCACGGTCCCCAAGAGACCCAGTACTTC	CASIDPHGPQETQYF
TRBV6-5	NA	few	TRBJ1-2	TGTGCCAGCAGTTACTCCAGGGGATTTAACTATGGCTACACCTTC	CASSYSRGFNYGYTF
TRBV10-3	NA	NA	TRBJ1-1	TGTGCCATCAGTGAGACACAGGCGAACACTGAAGCTTTCTTT	CAISETQANTEAFF
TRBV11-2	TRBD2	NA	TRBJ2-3	TGTGCCAGCAGCTTACTAGCGGGACCTCCCACAGATACGCAGTATTTT	CASSLLAGPPTDTQYF
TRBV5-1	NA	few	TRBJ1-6	TGCGCCAGCAGTCAAAAGCGGAATTCACCCCTCCACTTT	CASSQKRNSPLHF
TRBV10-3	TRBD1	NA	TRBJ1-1	TGTGCCGCCCGGGGATATACAGGGGTAGCTGAAGCTTTCTTT	CAARGYTGVAEAFF
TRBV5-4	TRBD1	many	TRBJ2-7	TGTGCCAGCAGCCCGACCCCGGGACAGGTCTACGAGCAGTACTTC	CASSPTPGQVYEQYF
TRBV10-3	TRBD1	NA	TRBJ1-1	TGTGCCATCAGTTCTCCAAACAGGGGCCTCGGCACTGAAGCTTTCTTT	CAISSPNRGLGTEAFF
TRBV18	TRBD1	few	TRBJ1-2	TGTGCCAGCTCACCTTGGGACAGGGGATATGGCTACACCTTC	CASSPWDRGYGYTF
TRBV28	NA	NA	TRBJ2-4	TGTGCCAGCAGTTCAGAACCGGCCCAGGGGAACATTCAGTACTTC	CASSSEPAQGNIQYF
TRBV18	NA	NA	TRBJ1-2	TGTGCCAGCTCACCACCCCATTATGGCTACACCTTC	CASSPPHYGYTF
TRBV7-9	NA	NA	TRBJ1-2	TGTGCCAGCAGCTTATGGACCAGTAACTATGGCTACACCTTC	CASSLWTSNYGYTF
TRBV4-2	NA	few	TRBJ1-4	TGTGCCAGCAGCCAATCGAGGAGTGCAACTAATGAAAAACTGTTTTTT	CASSQSRSATNEKLFF
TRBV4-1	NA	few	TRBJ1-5	TGCGCCAGCAGCCAACCCTCCAGGGGCGTAAATCAGCCCCAGCATTTT	CASSQPSRGVNQPQHF
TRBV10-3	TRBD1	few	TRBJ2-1	TGTGCCATCAGTGAGCTGGGGACAGACAATGAGCAGTTCTTC	CAISELGTDNEQFF
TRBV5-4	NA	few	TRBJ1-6	TGTGCCAGCAGCTTGGTCGCGGATTCAGCACCCCTCCACTTT	CASSLVADSAPLHF
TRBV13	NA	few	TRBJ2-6	TGTGCCAGCAGCGCTACTGGGGCCAACGTCCTGACTTTC	CASSATGANVLTF
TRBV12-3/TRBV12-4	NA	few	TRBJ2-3	TGTGCCACGAAAGGCCGCACAGATACGCAGTATTTT	CATKGRTDTQYF
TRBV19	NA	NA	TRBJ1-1	TGTGCCAGTAGTGGCTCCACCGGGGTAGAAGCTTTCTTT	CASSGSTGVEAFF
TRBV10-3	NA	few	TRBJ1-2	TGTGCCGGGTCTCAGGATAACTATGGCTACACCTTC	CAGSQDNYGYTF
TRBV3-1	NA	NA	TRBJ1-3	TGTGCCAGCAGCCAAGATCTGACGAGAGCGTGGGAAACGACTGGAAACACCATATATTTT	CASSQDLTRAWETTGNTIYF